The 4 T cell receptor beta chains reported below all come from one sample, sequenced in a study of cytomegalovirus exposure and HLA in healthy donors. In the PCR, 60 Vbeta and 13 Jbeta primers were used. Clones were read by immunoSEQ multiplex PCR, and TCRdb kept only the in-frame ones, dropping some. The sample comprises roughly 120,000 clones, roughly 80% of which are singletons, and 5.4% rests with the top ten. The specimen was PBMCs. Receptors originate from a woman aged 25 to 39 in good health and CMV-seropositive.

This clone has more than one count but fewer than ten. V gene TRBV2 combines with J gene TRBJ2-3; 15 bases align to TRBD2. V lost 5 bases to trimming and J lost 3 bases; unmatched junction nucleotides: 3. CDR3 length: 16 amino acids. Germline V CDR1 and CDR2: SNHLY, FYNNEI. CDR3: CASSYGTSGGTDTQYF. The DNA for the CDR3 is TGTGCCAGCAGTTATGGGACTAGCGGGGGGACAGATACGCAGTATTTT. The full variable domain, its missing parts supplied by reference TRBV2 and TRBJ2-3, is EPEVTQTPSHQVTQMGQEVILRCVPISNHLYFYWYRQILGQKVEFLVSFYNNEISEKSEIFDDQFSVERPDGSNFTLKIRSTKLEDSAMYFCASSYGTSGGTDTQYFGPGTRLTVL.

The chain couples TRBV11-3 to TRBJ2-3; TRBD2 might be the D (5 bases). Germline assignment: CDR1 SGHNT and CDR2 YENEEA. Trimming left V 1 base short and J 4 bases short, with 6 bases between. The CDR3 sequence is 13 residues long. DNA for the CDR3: TGTGCCAGCAGCTTAGGTAGCGCAGATACGCAGTATTTT. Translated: CASSLGSADTQYF.

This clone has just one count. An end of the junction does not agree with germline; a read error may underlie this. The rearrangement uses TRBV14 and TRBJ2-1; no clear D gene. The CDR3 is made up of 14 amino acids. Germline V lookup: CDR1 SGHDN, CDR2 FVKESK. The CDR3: CASSQASMYSEQFF. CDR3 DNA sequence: TGTGCCAGCAGCCAAGCCTCTATGTACAGTGAGCAGTTCTTC.

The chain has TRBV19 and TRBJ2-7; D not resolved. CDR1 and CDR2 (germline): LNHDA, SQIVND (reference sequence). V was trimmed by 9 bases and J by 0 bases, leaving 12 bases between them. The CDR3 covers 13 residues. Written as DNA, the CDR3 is TGTGCCAGCAGTCGTCGCGACTCCTACGAGCAGTACTTC. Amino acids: CASSRRDSYEQYF.